A single sample is the source of the 11 T cell receptor beta chains below, sequenced in a study of blood T cell repertoires in COVID-19. Data came from immunoSEQ multiplex PCR; TCRdb stores just in-frame clones and leaves some out. This table holds approximately 100,000 clones, 75% to 85% found once. The sequencing input was peripheral blood. Source of these receptors: a human donor in a cohort sampled during active COVID-19.

This sequence joins TRBV5-1 and TRBJ2-1; 12 bases are shared with TRBD2. This CDR3 has 16 residues. The ends lost 4 bases at V and 7 bases at J; junction bases unmatched: 9. Per germline, CDR1 SGHRS and CDR2 YFSETQ. The DNA of the CDR3 is TGCGCCAGCAGCCGACTAGCGGGAGCGGGCGGGAATGAGCAGTTCTTC. Translated: CASSRLAGAGGNEQFF.

The rearrangement joins TRBV6-2 or TRBV6-3 to TRBJ2-7, with TRBD1 as a possible D gene (6 bases). CDR3 length equals 15 residues. Per germline, CDR1 MNHEY and CDR2 SVGEGT. With 2 bases removed from V and 1 base from J, the gap between germline ends came to 12 bases. CDR3 loop: CASSYPIQGSYEQYF. CDR3 sequence (DNA): TGTGCCAGCAGTTACCCCATACAGGGTTCCTACGAGCAGTACTTC.

The V gene is TRBV28, the J gene TRBJ1-6; no reliable D call. Per the germline V gene, CDR1 is MDHEN and CDR2 is SYDVKM. This CDR3 is 19 amino acids long. With 3 bases removed from V and 10 bases from J, the gap between germline ends came to 28 bases. The CDR3 loop reads CASSLISLPMRTGGSPLHF. CDR3 sequence (DNA): TGTGCCAGCAGTTTGATCTCCCTTCCCATGAGGACTGGAGGGTCACCCCTCCACTTT.

The chain joins TRBV3-1 (or the pseudogene TRBV3-2) to TRBJ1-2, with a weak D call TRBD1 (6 bases). V lost 1 base to trimming and J lost 5 bases, with 23 bases between them. This CDR3 spans 18 amino acids. CDR1 is LGHDT, CDR2 YNNKEL, per germline (reference sequence). The CDR3 nucleotides are TGTGCCAGCAGCCAAGGAACCTCGGGACACCCGTTTTGGTATGGCTACACCTTC. It yields the protein CASSQGTSGHPFWYGYTF.

The chain couples TRBV7-9 to TRBJ2-6; 8 nucleotides line up with TRBD2. J lost 0 bases, V lost 5 bases, and 12 bases had no gene match. Germline assignment: CDR1 SEHNR and CDR2 FQNEAQ (reference sequence). The CDR3 is made up of 19 amino acids. The CDR3 reads CASSPRGGVGDSGANVLTF. CDR3 bases: TGTGCCAGCAGCCCCCGGGGGGGGGTCGGAGACTCTGGGGCCAACGTCCTGACTTTC.

The chain recombines TRBV25-1 with TRBJ2-1, with a weak D call TRBD2 (7 bases). The CDR3 is 13 residues long. Trimming took 6 bases from V and 15 from J, leaving 21 bases between them. Germline assignment: CDR1 MGHDK and CDR2 SYGVNS. The CDR3 nucleotides read TGTGCCAGCAGCGCCGAGGGGGGGGACGGCGGGTTCTTC. Translation gives CASSAEGGDGGFF.

The rearrangement links TRBV5-6 to TRBJ1-1; TRBD1 matches at 7 bases. The CDR3 loop spans 14 amino acids. The ends lost 3 bases at V and 1 base at J; junction bases unmatched: 3. Germline V lookup: CDR1 SGHDT, CDR2 YYEEEE. CDR3 nucleotide sequence: TGTGCCAGCAGCTCAGGGGACAGGAACACTGAAGCTTTCTTT. Its translation is CASSSGDRNTEAFF.

This clone was seen only once. The genes are TRBV9 and TRBJ1-1; 7 nucleotides agree with TRBD1. V trimming: 2 bases; J trimming: 4 bases; junction bases outside the gene matches: 5. Germline V gene lookup returns CDR1 SGDLS and CDR2 YYNGEE. The length of the CDR3 is 14 residues. The CDR3 spells CASSVNQGVTEAFF. In nucleotides, the CDR3 is TGTGCCAGCAGCGTGAATCAGGGGGTCACTGAAGCTTTCTTT. The full variable domain, completed using reference TRBV9 and TRBJ1-1, is DSGVTQTPKHLITATGQRVTLRCSPRSGDLSVYWYQQSLDQGLQFLIQYYNGEERAKGNILERFSAQQFPDLHSELNLSSLELGDSALYFCASSVNQGVTEAFFGQGTRLTVV.

In its sample, this clone was seen a few times. The V call is TRBV29-1, the J call TRBJ1-1, with D perhaps TRBD1 (6 bases). The V end was cut by 6 bases, the J end by 4 bases, with 12 bases between. Germline assignment: CDR1 SQVTM and CDR2 ANQGSEA. This CDR3 contains 12 residues. The CDR3 region is CSVSDRITEAFF. In nucleotides, the CDR3 is TGCAGCGTCAGCGACAGGATCACTGAAGCTTTCTTT. Variable domain in full (rest from reference TRBV29-1 and TRBJ1-1): SAVISQKPSRDICQRGTSLTIQCQVDSQVTMMFWYRQQPGQSLTLIATANQGSEATYESGFVIDKFPISRPNLTFSTLTVSNMSPEDSSIYLCSVSDRITEAFFGQGTRLTVV.

This rearrangement joins TRBV12-3 or TRBV12-4 to TRBJ2-1; D gene ambiguous. The CDR3 covers 13 residues. V was cut by 3 bases and J by 4 bases, with 7 bases left in between. The CDR3 loop is CASSFYIYNEQFF. The CDR3, as DNA: TGTGCCAGCAGTTTTTACATTTACAATGAGCAGTTCTTC.

The chain joins TRBV4-3 to TRBJ2-3; 13 nucleotides agree with TRBD2. Losses at the gene ends were 4 bases for V and 2 bases for J; bases not matched to a gene: 3. CDR1 and CDR2 (germline): LGHNA, YSLEER. The CDR3 is made up of 16 amino acids. CDR3 sequence: CASSRGLAGDTDTQYF. The CDR3 DNA reads as TGCGCCAGCAGCCGTGGACTAGCGGGAGACACAGATACGCAGTATTTT.